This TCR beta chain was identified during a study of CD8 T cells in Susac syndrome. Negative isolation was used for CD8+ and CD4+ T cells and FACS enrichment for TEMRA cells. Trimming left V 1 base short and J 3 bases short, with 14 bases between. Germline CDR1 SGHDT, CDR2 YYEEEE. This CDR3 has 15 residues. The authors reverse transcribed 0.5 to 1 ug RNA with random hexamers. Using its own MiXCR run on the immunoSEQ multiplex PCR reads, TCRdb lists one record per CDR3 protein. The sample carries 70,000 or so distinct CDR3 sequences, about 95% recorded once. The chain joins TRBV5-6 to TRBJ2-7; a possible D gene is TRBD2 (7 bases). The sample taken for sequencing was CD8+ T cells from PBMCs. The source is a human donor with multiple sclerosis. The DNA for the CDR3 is TGTGCCAGCAGCTTGTACGGGGGGCTAAGCTACGAGCAGTACTTC. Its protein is CASSLYGGLSYEQYF.